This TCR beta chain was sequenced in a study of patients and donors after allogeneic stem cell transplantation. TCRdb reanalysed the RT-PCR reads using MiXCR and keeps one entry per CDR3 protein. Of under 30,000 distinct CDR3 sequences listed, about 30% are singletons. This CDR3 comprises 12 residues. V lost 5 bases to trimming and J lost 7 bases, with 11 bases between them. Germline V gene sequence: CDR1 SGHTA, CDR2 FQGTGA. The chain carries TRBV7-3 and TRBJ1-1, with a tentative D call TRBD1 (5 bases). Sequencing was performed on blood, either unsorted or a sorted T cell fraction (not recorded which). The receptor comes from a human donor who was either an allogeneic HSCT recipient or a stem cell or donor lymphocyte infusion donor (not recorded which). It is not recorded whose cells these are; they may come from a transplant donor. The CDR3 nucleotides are TGTGCCAGCAGCCAAGGCGGGGGTGAAGCTTTCTTT. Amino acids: CASSQGGGEAFF. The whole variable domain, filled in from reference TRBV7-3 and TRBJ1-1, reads GAGVSQTPSNKVTEKGKYVELRCDPISGHTALYWYRQSLGQGPEFLIYFQGTGAADDSGLPNDRFFAVRPEGSVSTLKIQRTERGDSAVYLCASSQGGGEAFFGQGTRLTVV.